The 24 T cell receptor beta chains reported below all come from one sample, sequenced in a study of blood T cell repertoires in COVID-19. TCRdb's copy holds only in-frame clones and misses some; the assay was immunoSEQ multiplex PCR. The sample records tens of thousands of clones, 70% to 90% being singletons. Sequences were obtained from peripheral blood. All receptors come from a human donor in a cohort sampled during active COVID-19.

The rearrangement uses TRBV18 and TRBJ2-3; 13 positions agree with TRBD2. This CDR3 contains 15 residues. Losses at the gene ends were 6 bases for V and 3 bases for J; bases not matched to a gene: 3. Per germline, CDR1 KGHSH and CDR2 LQKENI. For the CDR3, the DNA is TGTGCCAGCTCCCCGGGACTAGCGGGGACAGATACGCAGTATTTT. Residues: CASSPGLAGTDTQYF.

The chain links TRBV6-1 to TRBJ2-5; 12 nucleotides agree with TRBD2. Germline V gene sequence: CDR1 MNHNS, CDR2 SASEGT. The J segment lost 5 bases and the V segment lost 3 bases, leaving 4 bases of the junction unmatched. The CDR3 contains 15 residues. Written as DNA, the CDR3 is TGTGCCAGCAGTGAGCGACTAGCGGGGGCGGAGACCCAGTACTTC. This encodes CASSERLAGAETQYF.

J is TRBJ2-3 and V is TRBV7-9; D gene ambiguous. Trimming pared 4 bases from V and 1 base from J, leaving 15 bases between. In germline, CDR1 is SEHNR, CDR2 FQNEAQ (reference sequence). The CDR3 spans 16 residues. The CDR3 loop is CASSYPLDGGTDTQYF. CDR3 nucleotides: TGTGCCAGCAGCTACCCGCTCGACGGAGGCACAGATACGCAGTATTTT. The full variable domain, in which reference TRBV7-9 and TRBJ2-3 provide the parts outside the CDR3, is DTGVSQNPRHKITKRGQNVTFRCDPISEHNRLYWYRQTLGQGPEFLTYFQNEAQLEKSRLLSDRFSAERPKGSFSTLEIQRTEQGDSAMYLCASSYPLDGGTDTQYFGPGTRLTVL.

This rearrangement joins TRBV10-1 to TRBJ2-7; 9 bases are a match to TRBD1. The CDR3 runs to 14 residues. Germline values: CDR1 WNHNN, CDR2 SYGVQD (reference sequence). Trimming removed 3 bases from V and 4 bases from J; junction bases left unmatched: 4. CDR3 amino acids: CASSDRTGVYEQYF. CDR3 DNA sequence: TGCGCCAGCAGTGACCGGACAGGGGTTTACGAGCAGTACTTC.

The chain couples TRBV10-1 to TRBJ2-2; 8 bases map to TRBD1. The junction had 13 bases not matched to a gene; V was cut back by 9 bases and J by 7 bases. Germline-derived CDR1 and CDR2 are WNHNN and SYGVQD (reference sequence). This CDR3 is 15 amino acids long. Here the CDR3 DNA reads TGCGCCAGTCGACCCGGAACAGGGGGTAGCGGGGAGCTGTTTTTT. This translates into CASRPGTGGSGELFF.

The gene calls are TRBV11-3 and TRBJ2-3, with 15 bases aligning to TRBD2. This CDR3 contains 18 residues. CDR1 is SGHNT and CDR2 is YENEEA in the germline V gene. V shed 5 bases and J 1 base; nucleotides not matched to a gene: 7. CDR3 amino acids: CASSRGLAGGRGTDTQYF. CDR3 DNA: TGTGCCAGCAGCCGGGGACTAGCGGGGGGCCGGGGCACAGATACGCAGTATTTT.

This clone came up once. The V call is TRBV29-1, the J call TRBJ2-3, with TRBD1 identical over 8 bases. The junction had 13 bases not matched to a gene; V was cut back by 7 bases and J by 4 bases. The CDR3 sequence is 15 residues long. CDR1 is SQVTM and CDR2 is ANQGSEA in the germline V gene. CDR3 coding DNA: TGCAGCGCCGCACCCCGGACAGGGCGTGCAGATACGCAGTATTTT. Amino acids: CSAAPRTGRADTQYF.

The rearrangement uses TRBV5-1 and TRBJ2-1; D is possibly TRBD2 (5 bases). Germline V gives CDR1 SGHRS, CDR2 YFSETQ. V gave up 3 bases and J gave up 6 bases, with 16 bases separating them. The CDR3 has 15 amino acids. CDR3 protein: CASSSDPGNVNEQFF. In nucleotides, the CDR3 is TGCGCCAGCAGCTCGGACCCGGGGAACGTCAATGAGCAGTTCTTC.

The chain combines TRBV5-6 with TRBJ1-1, with a possible D match to TRBD1 (5 bases). The V gene's germline CDR1 is SGHDT and CDR2 YYEEEE. The CDR3 length is 13 residues. Trimming cost V 4 bases and J 10 bases, with 17 bases left between them. Here the CDR3 DNA reads TGTGCCAGCAGCCGCGGCCTAGCGGGGGGAGCTTTCTTT. Translation: CASSRGLAGGAFF.

V gene TRBV5-1 combines with J gene TRBJ2-2; tentative D call: TRBD1 (5 bases). Trimming took 0 bases from V and 0 from J, leaving 9 bases between them. Per the germline V gene, CDR1 is SGHRS and CDR2 is YFSETQ. This CDR3 is built from 16 residues. In DNA form, the CDR3 reads TGCGCCAGCAGCTTGGGGGCGGACACGAACACCGGGGAGCTGTTTTTT. Translated, it gives CASSLGADTNTGELFF.

This chain connects TRBV10-3 to TRBJ1-5, with D hard to call. Per the germline V gene, CDR1 is ENHRY and CDR2 is SYGVKD. This CDR3 spans 16 amino acids. V lost 6 bases and J 0 bases, leaving 15 bases between the germline ends. This CDR3 reads CAISGGEGSSNQPQHF. CDR3 DNA: TGTGCCATCAGCGGAGGCGAGGGATCTAGCAATCAGCCCCAGCATTTT.

J is TRBJ2-2 and V is TRBV5-6; D might be TRBD2 (5 bases). The CDR3 has 14 residues. Trimming took 1 base from V and 6 from J, leaving 10 bases between them. Germline lookup yields CDR1 SGHDT and CDR2 YYEEEE. The CDR3 reads CASSLLGRAGELFF. The CDR3 DNA follows: TGTGCCAGCAGCTTGCTCGGGCGGGCCGGGGAGCTGTTTTTT.

This clone was recorded only once. The chain recombines TRBV18 with TRBJ1-1; 8 bases map to TRBD1. The J segment lost 3 bases and the V segment lost 3 bases, leaving 9 bases of the junction unmatched. The length of the CDR3 is 16 residues. CDR1 is KGHSH, CDR2 LQKENI, per germline. CDR3 amino acids: CASSPGQGMDYTEAFF. The CDR3, as DNA: TGTGCCAGCTCACCCGGACAGGGAATGGATTACACTGAAGCTTTCTTT.

This chain links TRBV19 with TRBJ1-5; 8 positions match TRBD1. This CDR3 region has 16 residues. Germline assignment: CDR1 LNHDA and CDR2 SQIVND (reference sequence). V lost 3 bases, J lost 7 bases, and 11 bases stayed unmatched. CDR3 nucleotides: TGTGCCAGTAGTATTGATTGGACAGGGTATTTGCAGCCCCAGCATTTT. Translating gives CASSIDWTGYLQPQHF.

This sequence joins TRBV5-4 and TRBJ2-1; 9 bases map to TRBD2. With V trimmed by 0 bases and J by 9 bases, 1 base remained unmatched. Germline assignment: CDR1 SGHNT and CDR2 YYREEE (reference sequence). The CDR3 consists of 13 residues. The CDR3 DNA follows: TGTGCCAGCAGCTTGGAACTAGCGGGTGAGCAGTTCTTC. It codes for CASSLELAGEQFF.

V usage is TRBV5-3 and J usage is TRBJ2-7; TRBD1 aligns across 8 bases. TRBV5-3 is an open reading frame, and its role is uncertain. The trim removed 3 bases at V and 5 bases at J, leaving 13 bases unmatched. The CDR3 has 16 amino acids. Written as DNA, the CDR3 is TGTGCCAGAAGCTCGATAGAGAGACAGGGGCTCCACGAGCAGTACTTC. This encodes CARSSIERQGLHEQYF.

The rearrangement links TRBV7-3 to TRBJ1-2; possible D gene TRBD1, 6 bases. The CDR3 sequence is 16 residues long. The V gene lost 0 bases and the J gene lost 10 bases, with 21 bases spanning the gap. The germline V gene has CDR1 SGHTA and CDR2 FQGTGA. In DNA form, the CDR3 reads TGTGCCAGCAGCTTAACCCCACAATTAGAACAGGGAGCCTACACCTTC. This sequence encodes CASSLTPQLEQGAYTF.

This rearrangement joins TRBV11-2 to TRBJ2-3; 9 bases map to TRBD1. CDR1 and CDR2 from the germline V gene are SGHAT and FQNNGV. V shed 4 bases and J 4 bases; nucleotides not matched to a gene: 6. The CDR3 is 15 residues long. The CDR3 DNA sequence: TGTGCCAGCAGCTCCTACAGGGGGCGCGCAGATACGCAGTATTTT. Amino acids: CASSSYRGRADTQYF.

V is TRBV7-9 and J is TRBJ2-3; the D gene is possibly TRBD2 (6 bases). This CDR3 has 16 residues. V dropped 0 bases and J dropped 1 base, with 11 bases sitting between them. Germline V gene sequence: CDR1 SEHNR, CDR2 FQNEAQ (reference sequence). The CDR3 DNA reads TGTGCCAGCAGCTTAGCGGGGGGTTTTGGCACAGATACGCAGTATTTT. This sequence encodes CASSLAGGFGTDTQYF.

The chain links TRBV18 to TRBJ1-2, with D unclear. Germline-derived CDR1 and CDR2 are KGHSH and LQKENI. The CDR3 covers 15 residues. V was clipped by 3 bases and J by 8 bases, with 19 bases between them. CDR3 loop: CASSPGLNDFRGYTF. CDR3 nucleotides: TGTGCCAGCTCACCCGGACTGAACGACTTTAGGGGCTACACCTTC.

The chain combines TRBV7-2 with TRBJ2-1; TRBD2 matches 12 bases. The germline gives CDR1 SGHTA, CDR2 FQGNSA. Losses at the gene ends were 4 bases for V and 15 bases for J; bases not matched to a gene: 10. This CDR3 has 14 residues. CDR3 coding DNA: TGTGCCAGCAGCTCGGGACTAGCGGGTGCCCAGCGGTTCTTC. It encodes CASSSGLAGAQRFF.

CDR3 sequence: CASSEGWFSPLHF. The CDR3 DNA reads as TGTGCCAGCTCGGAGGGGTGGTTTTCACCCCTCCACTTT. The gene calls are TRBV18 and TRBJ1-6; the D gene is possibly TRBD1 (5 bases). The germline CDR1 and CDR2 sequences are KGHSH and LQKENI. The ends were cut back, 6 bases at V and 9 bases at J, with 12 bases in the middle. CDR3 length: 13 amino acids.

This chain uses TRBV27 with TRBJ2-1; D uncertain. Trimming stripped 5 bases from V and 6 bases from J, with 2 bases between. The CDR3 totals 10 residues. Per the germline V gene, CDR1 is MNHEY and CDR2 is SMNVEV (reference sequence). CDR3 residues: CASSRNEQFF. CDR3 in DNA: TGTGCCAGCAGTCGCAATGAGCAGTTCTTC.

This chain uses TRBV18 with TRBJ1-2; tentatively, D is TRBD1 (6 bases). V was shortened by 5 bases and J by 9 bases, with 16 bases between the two germline ends. The CDR3 runs to 13 residues. Germline CDR1 reads KGHSH; CDR2 reads LQKENI. DNA of the CDR3: TGTGCCAGCTCAGCCACAAGGACAGACCGCTACACCTTC. Protein product: CASSATRTDRYTF. Full variable domain (rest looked up from reference TRBV18 and TRBJ1-2): NAGVMQNPRHLVRRRGQEARLRCSPMKGHSHVYWYRQLPEEGLKFMVYLQKENIIDESGMPKERFSAEFPKEGPSILRIQQVVRGDSAAYFCASSATRTDRYTFGSGTRLTVV.